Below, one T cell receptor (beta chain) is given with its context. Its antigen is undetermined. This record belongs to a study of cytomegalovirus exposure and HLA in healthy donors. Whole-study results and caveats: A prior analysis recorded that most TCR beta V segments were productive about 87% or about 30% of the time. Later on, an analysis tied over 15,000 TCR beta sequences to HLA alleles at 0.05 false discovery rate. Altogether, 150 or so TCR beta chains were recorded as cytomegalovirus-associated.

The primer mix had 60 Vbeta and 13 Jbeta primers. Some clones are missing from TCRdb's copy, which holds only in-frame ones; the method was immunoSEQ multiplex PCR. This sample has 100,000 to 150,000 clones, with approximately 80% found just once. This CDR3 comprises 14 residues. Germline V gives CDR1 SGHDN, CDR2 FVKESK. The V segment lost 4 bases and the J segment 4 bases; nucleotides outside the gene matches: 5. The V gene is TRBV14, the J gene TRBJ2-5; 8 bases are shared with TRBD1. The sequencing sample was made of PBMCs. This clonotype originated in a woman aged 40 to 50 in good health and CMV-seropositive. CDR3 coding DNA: TGTGCCAGCAGCCGCAGGGGGCTGGGAGAGACCCAGTACTTC. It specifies CASSRRGLGETQYF.